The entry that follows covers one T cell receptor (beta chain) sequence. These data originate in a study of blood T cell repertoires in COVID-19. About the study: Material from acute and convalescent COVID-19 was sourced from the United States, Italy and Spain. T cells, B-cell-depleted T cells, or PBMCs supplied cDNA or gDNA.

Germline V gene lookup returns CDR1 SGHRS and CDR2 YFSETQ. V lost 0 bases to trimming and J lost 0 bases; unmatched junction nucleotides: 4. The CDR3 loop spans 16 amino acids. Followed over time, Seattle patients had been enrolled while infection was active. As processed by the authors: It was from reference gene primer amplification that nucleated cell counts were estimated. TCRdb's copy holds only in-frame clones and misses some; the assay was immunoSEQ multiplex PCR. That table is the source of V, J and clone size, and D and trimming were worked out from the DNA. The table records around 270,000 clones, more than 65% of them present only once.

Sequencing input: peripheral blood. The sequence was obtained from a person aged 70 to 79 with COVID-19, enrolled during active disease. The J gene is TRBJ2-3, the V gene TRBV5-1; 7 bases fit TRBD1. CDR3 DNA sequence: TGCGCCAGCAGCTTGGGAGGGGGCTTTAGCACAGATACGCAGTATTTT. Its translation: CASSLGGGFSTDTQYF.